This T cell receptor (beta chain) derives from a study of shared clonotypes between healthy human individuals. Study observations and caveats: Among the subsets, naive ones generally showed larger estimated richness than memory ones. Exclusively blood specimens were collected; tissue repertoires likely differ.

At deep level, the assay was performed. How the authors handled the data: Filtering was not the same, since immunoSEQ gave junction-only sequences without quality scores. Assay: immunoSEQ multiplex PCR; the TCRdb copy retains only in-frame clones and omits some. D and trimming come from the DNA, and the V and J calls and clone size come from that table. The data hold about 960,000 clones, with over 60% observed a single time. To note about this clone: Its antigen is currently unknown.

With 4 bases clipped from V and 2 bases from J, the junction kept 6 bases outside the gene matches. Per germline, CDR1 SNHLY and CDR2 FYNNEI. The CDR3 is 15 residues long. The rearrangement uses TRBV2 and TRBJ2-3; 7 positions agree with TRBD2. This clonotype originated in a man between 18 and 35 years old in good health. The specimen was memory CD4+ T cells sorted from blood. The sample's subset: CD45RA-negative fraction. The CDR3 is CASSVPAGITDTQYF. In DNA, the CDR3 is TGTGCCAGCAGTGTCCCAGCGGGAATCACAGATACGCAGTATTTT.